Below, 15 T cell receptor beta chains from the same sample are listed, as sequenced in a study of shared clonotypes between healthy human individuals. TCRdb keeps only in-frame clones here, not all; method: immunoSEQ multiplex PCR. The sample has 600,000 to 800,000 clones, roughly two thirds seen once. Sequencing input: memory CD4+ T cells sorted from blood. As to subset: CD45RA-negative fraction. Source of these receptors: a woman in her 30s in good health.

This rearrangement joins TRBV2 to TRBJ2-5; no clear D. Trimming removed 8 bases at V and 4 bases at J, with 17 bases between. Looked up from germline, CDR1 is SNHLY and CDR2 is FYNNEI. The CDR3 totals 14 residues. Here the CDR3 reads CASGKNPSGETQYF. The CDR3 DNA is TGTGCCAGCGGCAAGAACCCCTCGGGAGAGACCCAGTACTTC. Using reference TRBV2 and TRBJ2-5 for the parts outside the CDR3, the full variable domain is EPEVTQTPSHQVTQMGQEVILRCVPISNHLYFYWYRQILGQKVEFLVSFYNNEISEKSEIFDDQFSVERPDGSNFTLKIRSTKLEDSAMYFCASGKNPSGETQYFGPGTRLLVL.

The V and J genes are TRBV7-8 and TRBJ1-3; D unresolved. In germline, CDR1 is SGHVS, CDR2 FQNEAQ. There are 19 residues in the CDR3. Trimming cost V 5 bases and J 0 bases, with 23 bases left between them. The DNA for the CDR3 is TGTGCCAGCAGCCCCCGCTCCTGGGCGGTCTTGCTCTCTGGAAACACCATATATTTT. It codes for CASSPRSWAVLLSGNTIYF.

This clone has a single count. The V gene is TRBV2, the J gene TRBJ1-5; 7 positions agree with TRBD1. V trimming: 2 bases; J trimming: 3 bases; junction bases outside the gene matches: 4. Germline assignment: CDR1 SNHLY and CDR2 FYNNEI. The CDR3 is 15 amino acids. The CDR3 is CASSERQGHNQPQHF. For the CDR3, the DNA is TGTGCCAGCAGTGAAAGACAGGGCCACAATCAGCCCCAGCATTTT.

This chain uses TRBV11-3 with TRBJ2-3; D is undetermined. Between the trimmed V and J ends, which lost 4 bases and 0 bases, there was a span of 11 bases. Germline CDR1 is SGHNT and CDR2 is YENEEA. This CDR3 has 15 residues. The CDR3 region has the DNA TGTGCCAGCAGCTACGAAGGGCGCAGCACAGATACGCAGTATTTT. It yields the protein CASSYEGRSTDTQYF.

This clone appeared once. This chain connects TRBV5-4 to TRBJ2-5; 11 nucleotides align to TRBD2. Germline V gene sequence: CDR1 SGHNT, CDR2 YYREEE (reference sequence). The CDR3 runs to 16 residues. Trimming at V came to 4 bases and at J to 1 base, leaving 6 bases not matched to a gene. CDR3 sequence reads: CASSKRLAGPQETQYF. The CDR3 nucleotides read TGTGCCAGCAGCAAAAGACTAGCGGGACCCCAAGAGACCCAGTACTTC.

The chain employs TRBV5-6 and TRBJ1-5, with TRBD1 matching 8 bases. V gave up 3 bases and J gave up 0 bases; unmatched junction bases: 5. The CDR3 is 16 residues long. Germline V gives CDR1 SGHDT, CDR2 YYEEEE. As DNA, the CDR3 is TGTGCCAGCAGCTCCCGGACAGGGCATAGCAATCAGCCCCAGCATTTT. This codes for CASSSRTGHSNQPQHF.

This clone was seen at least ten times. V usage is TRBV6-1 and J usage is TRBJ2-7, with TRBD2 matching over 13 bases. The germline gives CDR1 MNHNS, CDR2 SASEGT. The CDR3 has 15 amino acids. V was clipped by 3 bases and J by 6 bases; unmatched bases: 5. CDR3 in DNA: TGTGCCAGCAGTGATTGGACTAGCGGGAGACCCGAGCAGTACTTC. As protein: CASSDWTSGRPEQYF.

This clone has just one count. The chain carries TRBV29-1 and TRBJ2-5, with 7 bases that match TRBD2. After removal of 6 bases from V and 3 bases from J, the junction contained 7 bases not matched to a gene. Germline V lookup: CDR1 SQVTM, CDR2 ANQGSEA. The CDR3 spans 13 residues. CDR3 sequence reads: CSVRGERKETQYF. CDR3 in DNA: TGCAGCGTCCGGGGGGAGCGAAAAGAGACCCAGTACTTC.

The chain couples TRBV30 to TRBJ1-5, with 9 bases identical to TRBD1. Trimming removed 2 bases from V and 7 bases from J; junction bases left unmatched: 9. The CDR3 consists of 15 residues. From germline, CDR1 is GTSNPN and CDR2 SVGIG (reference sequence). CDR3 DNA sequence: TGTGCCTGGAGTCCCGGGACAGGGAATCACCAGCCCCAGCATTTT. It encodes CAWSPGTGNHQPQHF.

In its sample, this clone was seen a few times. The CDR3 sequence: CASSEVVAGPSYEQYF. The CDR3 nucleotides are TGTGCCAGCAGTGAAGTGGTTGCGGGGCCGTCCTACGAGCAGTACTTC. The chain joins TRBV6-1 to TRBJ2-7; perhaps TRBD2 as D (6 bases). V was clipped by 1 base and J by 1 base, with 14 bases between them. Germline V CDR1 and CDR2: MNHNS, SASEGT. The CDR3 is made up of 16 amino acids.

The chain recombines TRBV7-9 with TRBJ2-6; D tentatively fits TRBD1 or TRBD2 (5 bases each). Deletions cut 5 bases from V and 0 bases from J, with 17 bases between. Germline loops: CDR1 SEHNR, CDR2 FQNEAQ (reference sequence). The CDR3 extends over 18 amino acids. DNA of the CDR3: TGTGCCAGCAGCAACCCCGGGACCGTAACCTCTGGGGCCAACGTCCTGACTTTC. Translation: CASSNPGTVTSGANVLTF.

This clone has a handful of counts. The rearrangement joins TRBV5-1 to TRBJ2-7, with a possible D match to TRBD1 (5 bases). CDR1 is SGHRS, CDR2 YFSETQ, per germline. Deletions cut 4 bases from V and 2 bases from J, with 16 bases between. This CDR3 spans 15 amino acids. The CDR3 nucleotides are TGCGCCAGCAGCCGGATCGGTCAGGGCCCCTACGAGCAGTACTTC. Translation gives CASSRIGQGPYEQYF.

This clone was seen once. The J gene is TRBJ2-3, the V gene TRBV21-1; the table's TRBD2 call for D was not verified on the DNA. TRBV21-1 is a listed pseudogene. This CDR3 is 20 amino acids long. The CDR3 bases are TGTGCCAGCAGCAAAGCATCCTTCAAGGGGACTAGCGGGAGAGGAAATACGCAGTATTTT. This translates into CASSKASFKGTSGRGNTQYF.

CDR3 bases: TGTGCCAGCAGTGGGTCCGGATTTGGGTCTGAAGCTTTCTTT. Residues: CASSGSGFGSEAFF. This chain uses TRBV6-1 with TRBJ1-1; no definite D call. The CDR3 contains 14 residues. Germline V gene lookup returns CDR1 MNHNS and CDR2 SASEGT. V gave up 4 bases and J gave up 6 bases, with 15 bases separating them.

This clone came up a few times. The rearrangement uses TRBV6-6 and TRBJ1-2, with 7 bases aligning to TRBD1. Germline CDR1 and CDR2: MNHNY and SVGAGI (reference sequence). After removal of 6 bases from V and 6 bases from J, the junction contained 7 bases not matched to a gene. The CDR3 contains 13 residues. CDR3 sequence: CASSLQGQDGYTF. The CDR3 DNA follows: TGTGCCAGCAGCCTACAGGGGCAGGATGGCTACACCTTC.